Included here is one TCR beta chain sequence, with context. One entry per CDR3 protein, called by TCRdb with MiXCR from the 5' RACE reads. The sample lists roughly 700,000 distinct CDR3 sequences, over 8.5% occurring once. This record comes from a study of identical twins. The CDR3 is made up of 17 amino acids. J lost 1 base, V lost 1 base, and 4 bases had no gene match. CDR1 and CDR2 from the germline V gene are SGHDN and FVKESK. The data also belong to a second study, concerning yellow fever vaccine responses in identical twins.

The chain is built from TRBV14 and TRBJ1-2; 12 bases agree with TRBD1. This clonotype was sampled from a woman aged 18-29 years in good health. Sequencing was performed on PBMCs. This chain's CDR3 is CASSQGGTGGLNYGYTF. CDR3 DNA sequence: TGTGCCAGCAGCCAAGGGGGGACAGGGGGCCTTAACTATGGCTACACCTTC.